A single sample gave rise to the 28 T cell receptor beta chains below, sequenced in a study of T cell repertoires in cytomegalovirus infection. TCRdb re-analysed the reads in MiXCR, keeping a single row per CDR3 protein. This table holds some 680,000 distinct CDR3 sequences, 35% to 45% found once. The sequencing sample was made of PBMCs. The receptors stem from a human donor in good health (CMV status not recorded). Some clones in this sample may be carry-over from other donors' samples.

This clonotype was detected only a few times. This sequence joins TRBV12-3 or TRBV12-4 and TRBJ2-3; D not certain. Trimming stripped 7 bases from V and 3 bases from J, with 14 bases between. There are 14 residues in the CDR3. The CDR3 coding sequence is TGTGCCAGCATCCTGGGTCTTGGGACAGATACGCAGTATTTT. This codes for CASILGLGTDTQYF.

The genes are TRBV28 and TRBJ1-1, with D possibly TRBD1 on 5 matching bases. Germline V gives CDR1 MDHEN, CDR2 SYDVKM. CDR3 length: 16 residues. V was trimmed by 3 bases and J by 4 bases, leaving 18 bases between them. CDR3 protein: CASSLMGGTRGTEAFF. In DNA, the CDR3 is TGTGCCAGCAGTTTGATGGGAGGGACGCGGGGCACTGAAGCTTTCTTT. Full variable domain (rest looked up from reference TRBV28 and TRBJ1-1): DVKVTQSSRYLVKRTGEKVFLECVQDMDHENMFWYRQDPGLGLRLIYFSYDVKMKEKGDIPEGYSVSREKKERFSLILESASTNQTSMYLCASSLMGGTRGTEAFFGQGTRLTVV.

V is TRBV27 and J is TRBJ2-1; D is possibly TRBD1 (6 bases). The CDR3 covers 14 residues. The V end was cut by 2 bases, the J end by 8 bases, with 13 bases between. CDR1 and CDR2 from the germline V gene are MNHEY and SMNVEV (reference sequence). The DNA for the CDR3 is TGTGCCAGCAGTTTAGTGGCAGGGGCGGATGAGCAGTTCTTC. This gives the protein CASSLVAGADEQFF.

This clonotype was seen only a few times. The chain joins TRBV7-2 to TRBJ2-5, with D perhaps being TRBD1 or TRBD2 (6 bases each). V dropped 5 bases and J dropped 5 bases, with 18 bases sitting between them. The CDR3 runs to 15 residues. CDR1 is SGHTA and CDR2 is FQGNSA in the germline V gene. CDR3 DNA sequence: TGTGCCAGCAGCGCGCAGGGGATTGGAGGGGAGACCCAGTACTTC. Amino acid sequence: CASSAQGIGGETQYF.

The rearrangement links TRBV24-1 to TRBJ2-7; the D gene is possibly TRBD2 (6 bases). V lost 7 bases, J lost 2 bases, and 11 bases lay in between. This CDR3 has 13 amino acids. Germline CDR1 and CDR2: KGHDR and SFDVKD. This CDR3 reads CATRGGDTYEQYF. The CDR3 bases are TGTGCCACCAGGGGCGGGGATACCTACGAGCAGTACTTC.

The gene calls are TRBV7-9 and TRBJ2-7; 7 nucleotides align to TRBD1. V lost 6 bases to trimming and J lost 3 bases; unmatched junction nucleotides: 14. CDR1 is SEHNR and CDR2 is FQNEAQ in the germline V gene (reference sequence). The CDR3 contains 16 residues. Here the CDR3 DNA reads TGTGCCAGCAGTTCCCTAGGGACAGCCAGTCTCTACGAGCAGTACTTC. This sequence encodes CASSSLGTASLYEQYF.

This clonotype was found a few times. The rearrangement joins TRBV12-3 or TRBV12-4 to TRBJ2-3, with a tentative D call TRBD1 (6 bases). This CDR3 has 16 residues. V lost 3 bases and J lost 1, with 14 bases in between. The CDR3 loop reads CASSFVGHLRTDTQYF. CDR3 DNA sequence: TGTGCCAGCAGTTTTGTGGGACACCTACGCACAGATACGCAGTATTTT.

There are a few counts of this clonotype. The V and J genes are TRBV28 and TRBJ1-2, with D perhaps matching TRBD1 (5 bases). Between the trimmed V and J ends, which lost 3 bases and 8 bases, there was a span of 10 bases. Germline-derived CDR1 and CDR2 are MDHEN and SYDVKM. There are 12 residues in the CDR3. As DNA, the CDR3 is TGTGCCAGCAGTTTTGCAGGGAGAGGCTACACCTTC. It encodes CASSFAGRGYTF.

V and J are TRBV28 and TRBJ2-1; 12 bases align to TRBD2. V lost 2 bases, J lost 6 bases, and 5 bases stayed unmatched. Germline V CDR1 and CDR2: MDHEN, SYDVKM. The CDR3 is 16 residues long. The CDR3 bases are TGTGCCAGCAGTTTAGGGGGACTAGCGGGCCTCAATGAGCAGTTCTTC. Translation: CASSLGGLAGLNEQFF.

V gene TRBV19 combines with J gene TRBJ1-5, with a weak D call TRBD1 (5 bases). With 4 bases removed from V and 7 bases from J, the gap between germline ends came to 14 bases. The CDR3 extends over 14 amino acids. CDR1 is LNHDA and CDR2 is SQIVND in the germline V gene (reference sequence). The CDR3 coding sequence is TGTGCCAGTAGTAACGGGTCGGGGCGGCAGCCCCAGCATTTT. Protein product: CASSNGSGRQPQHF.

This clonotype was detected ten times or more. The chain joins TRBV28 to TRBJ1-4; D perhaps matches TRBD1 (6 bases). The CDR3 runs 15 residues. In germline, CDR1 is MDHEN, CDR2 SYDVKM. V shed 1 base and J shed 8 bases, with 14 bases lying between them. Here the CDR3 reads CASSLYNRASEKLFF. The CDR3 coding sequence is TGTGCCAGCAGTTTATATAACAGGGCTTCCGAAAAACTGTTTTTT. Using reference TRBV28 and TRBJ1-4 for the parts outside the CDR3, the full variable domain is DVKVTQSSRYLVKRTGEKVFLECVQDMDHENMFWYRQDPGLGLRLIYFSYDVKMKEKGDIPEGYSVSREKKERFSLILESASTNQTSMYLCASSLYNRASEKLFFGSGTQLSVL.

This clonotype was picked up a small number of times. V and J are TRBV28 and TRBJ2-1, with D possibly matching TRBD1 (5 bases). The CDR3 totals 15 residues. Germline assignment: CDR1 MDHEN and CDR2 SYDVKM. Deletions cut 1 base from V and 10 bases from J, with 17 bases between. The CDR3 here is CASSLSGNAFNEQFF. The CDR3 DNA sequence: TGTGCCAGCAGTTTATCAGGGAACGCGTTCAACGAGCAGTTCTTC.

This clonotype turned up a few times. V gene TRBV27 combines with J gene TRBJ2-7; D could derive from TRBD1 or TRBD2 (6 bases each). V shed 4 bases and J shed 5 bases, with 21 bases lying between them. Germline V gene data show CDR1 as MNHEY and CDR2 as SMNVEV (reference sequence). CDR3 length equals 16 residues. The CDR3 DNA follows: TGTGCCAGCAGTTCCCCCCGTTGGTCGGGGGCGGACGAGCAGTACTTC. Protein: CASSSPRWSGADEQYF.

The CDR3 sequence is CASSEAKGRHGYTF. DNA for the CDR3: TGTGCCAGCAGTGAAGCGAAGGGAAGGCATGGCTACACCTTC. V is TRBV6-1 and J is TRBJ1-2; D not resolved. V was pared by 0 bases and J by 6 bases, with 11 bases between. The CDR3 is 14 residues long. The germline V gene encodes CDR1 MNHNS and CDR2 SASEGT.

This chain uses TRBV2 with TRBJ2-1; D not resolved. The V end was cut by 4 bases, the J end by 0 bases, with 10 bases between. This CDR3 spans 15 amino acids. CDR1 is SNHLY and CDR2 is FYNNEI in the germline V gene. The CDR3 nucleotides are TGTGCCAGCAGTGGACACGTACGCTCCTACAATGAGCAGTTCTTC. Translated, it gives CASSGHVRSYNEQFF.

Here the CDR3 reads CASSAQAGPGLRTQYF. Here the CDR3 DNA reads TGTGCCAGCAGCGCACAGGCGGGGCCAGGGCTTCGTACGCAGTATTTT. The gene calls are TRBV6-5 and TRBJ2-3; maybe TRBD2 (6 bases). The CDR3 is 16 residues long. From germline, CDR1 is MNHEY and CDR2 SVGAGI. Trimming left V 6 bases short and J 8 bases short, with 24 bases between.

In the case of this clonotype: A junction boundary mismatches the germline segment, possibly from a read error. The gene calls are TRBV20-1 and TRBJ1-6; D gene unclear. Germline CDR1 reads DFQATT; CDR2 reads SNEGSKA (reference sequence). The length of the CDR3 is 16 residues. The CDR3 region is CSSRDAVVLGGSPLHF. The CDR3 nucleotides are TGCAGTTCTAGAGATGCGGTTGTCTTGGGCGGATCACCCCTCCACTTT.

Comments on this clonotype: A read error may account for a junction end that differs from germline. The J gene is TRBJ2-3, the V gene TRBV4-1; no clear D. Germline-derived CDR1 and CDR2 are MGHRA and YSYEKL. The CDR3 totals 13 residues. The CDR3 DNA reads as TGCTCCAGCCTAGAGATTAGCACAGATACGCAGTATTTT. It specifies CSSLEISTDTQYF.

The rearrangement uses TRBV29-1 and TRBJ2-3, with 7 bases aligning to TRBD2. Germline CDR1 is SQVTM and CDR2 is ANQGSEA. The V segment lost 6 bases and the J segment 6 bases; nucleotides outside the gene matches: 9. The CDR3 contains 13 residues. CDR3 coding DNA: TGCAGCGTGATACCGGGAGGAGTGGATACGCAGTATTTT. The encoded protein is CSVIPGGVDTQYF.

The sample holds many counts of this clonotype. The chain has TRBV7-8 and TRBJ2-3; 8 bases agree with TRBD2. The CDR3 covers 16 residues. From germline, CDR1 is SGHVS and CDR2 FQNEAQ. J lost 1 base, V lost 1 base, and 4 bases had no gene match. The CDR3 sequence: CASSLGSAGGTDTQYF. Written as DNA, the CDR3 is TGTGCCAGCAGCTTAGGATCAGCGGGGGGCACAGATACGCAGTATTTT.

This clonotype turned up a few times. CDR3 nucleotides: TGCGCCAGCAGCCTCTCCGGGACAGGGACCTACAATGAGCAGTTCTTC. It yields the protein CASSLSGTGTYNEQFF. The chain has TRBV4-1 and TRBJ2-1; TRBD1 matches at 9 bases. V gave up 4 bases and J gave up 2 bases; unmatched junction bases: 6. Germline lookup yields CDR1 MGHRA and CDR2 YSYEKL. The CDR3 is made up of 16 amino acids.

In DNA form, the CDR3 reads TGTGCCAGCAGTACCTTGGGTTTGGGCTACACCTTC. It codes for CASSTLGLGYTF. The rearrangement uses TRBV27 and TRBJ1-2; D gene ambiguous. V gave up 5 bases and J gave up 8 bases, with 12 bases separating them. Germline V gene lookup returns CDR1 MNHEY and CDR2 SMNVEV (reference sequence). This CDR3 has 12 amino acids.

The sample holds a few counts of this clonotype. This chain joins TRBV10-3 and TRBJ1-6, with D unresolved. This CDR3 is built from 12 residues. The germline V and J ends were trimmed by 10 bases and 5 bases, with 9 bases remaining between them. Germline assignment: CDR1 ENHRY and CDR2 SYGVKD. The CDR3 DNA reads TGTGCCACCCGGCTGGATAATTCACCCCTCCACTTT. This translates into CATRLDNSPLHF.

Notes on this clonotype: A much larger clone is a single base away; this may be a read error. The chain employs TRBV28 and TRBJ1-5, with D maybe TRBD1 (5 bases). The CDR3 extends over 15 amino acids. Germline assignment: CDR1 MDHEN and CDR2 SYDVKM. The CDR3 is CTSQLGGNSNQPQHF. Written as DNA, the CDR3 is TGTACCAGCCAACTCGGGGGAAATAGCAATCAGCCCCAGCATTTT. The whole variable domain, remainder taken from reference TRBV28 and TRBJ1-5, is DVKVTQSSRYLVKRTGEKVFLECVQDMDHENMFWYRQDPGLGLRLIYFSYDVKMKEKGDIPEGYSVSREKKERFSLILESASTNQTSMYLCTSQLGGNSNQPQHFGDGTRLSIL.

This clonotype was seen ten or more times. This sequence joins TRBV7-2 and TRBJ2-5; tentatively, D is TRBD1 (6 bases). Germline loops: CDR1 SGHTA, CDR2 FQGNSA. The CDR3 consists of 14 residues. V was cut by 5 bases and J by 5 bases, with 15 bases left in between. The CDR3 reads CASSSTGYGETQYF. As DNA, the CDR3 is TGTGCCAGCAGCAGTACAGGGTACGGGGAGACCCAGTACTTC.

This clonotype was seen more than once but under ten times. The chain links TRBV5-4 to TRBJ2-1; perhaps TRBD2 as D (6 bases). With 0 bases removed from V and 8 bases from J, the gap between germline ends came to 15 bases. The V gene's germline CDR1 is SGHNT and CDR2 YYREEE (reference sequence). The CDR3 runs 15 residues. In DNA form, the CDR3 reads TGTGCCAGCAGCTTGGGTCCTAGCGAGGATGATGAGCAGTTCTTC. Protein sequence: CASSLGPSEDDEQFF.

The chain combines TRBV28 with TRBJ1-1; weak D call: TRBD1 (5 bases). CDR1 and CDR2 from the germline V gene are MDHEN and SYDVKM. This CDR3 has 12 amino acids. V was pared by 4 bases and J by 5 bases, with 8 bases between. The CDR3 DNA sequence: TGTGCCAGCAGTTGGGGGTGGACTGAAGCTTTCTTT. It codes for CASSWGWTEAFF.

This clonotype was seen ten or more times. The CDR3 loop reads CASSPITDTQYF. The CDR3 nucleotides read TGTGCCAGCAGCCCTATCACAGATACGCAGTATTTT. The J gene is TRBJ2-3, the V gene TRBV7-2; D not resolved. In germline, CDR1 is SGHTA, CDR2 FQGNSA. The CDR3 is 12 residues long. Between the trimmed V and J ends, which lost 5 bases and 2 bases, there was a span of 5 bases.